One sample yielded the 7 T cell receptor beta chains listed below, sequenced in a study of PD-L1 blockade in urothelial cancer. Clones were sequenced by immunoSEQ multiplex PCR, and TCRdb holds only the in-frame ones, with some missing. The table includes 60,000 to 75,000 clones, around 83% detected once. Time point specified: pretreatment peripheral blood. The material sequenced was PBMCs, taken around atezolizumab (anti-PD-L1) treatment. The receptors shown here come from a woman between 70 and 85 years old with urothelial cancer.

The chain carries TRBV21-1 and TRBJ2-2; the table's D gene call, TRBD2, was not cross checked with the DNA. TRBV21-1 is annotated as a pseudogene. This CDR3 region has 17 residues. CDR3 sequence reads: CASSSPGVVAGNGELFF. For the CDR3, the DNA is TGTGCCAGCAGCTCCCCAGGGGTAGTAGCGGGGAATGGGGAGCTGTTTTTT.

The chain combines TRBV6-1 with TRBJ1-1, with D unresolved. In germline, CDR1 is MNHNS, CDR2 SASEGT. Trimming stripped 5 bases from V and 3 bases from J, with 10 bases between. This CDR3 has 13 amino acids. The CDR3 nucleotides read TGTGCCAGCAGTAACGGGCGGGACACTGAAGCTTTCTTT. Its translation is CASSNGRDTEAFF.

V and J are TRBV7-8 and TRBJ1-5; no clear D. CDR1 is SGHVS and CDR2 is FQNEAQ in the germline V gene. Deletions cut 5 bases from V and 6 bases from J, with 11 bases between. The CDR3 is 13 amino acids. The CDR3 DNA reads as TGTGCCAGCAGCCCAGATGGAGTTCAGCCCCAGCATTTT. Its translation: CASSPDGVQPQHF.

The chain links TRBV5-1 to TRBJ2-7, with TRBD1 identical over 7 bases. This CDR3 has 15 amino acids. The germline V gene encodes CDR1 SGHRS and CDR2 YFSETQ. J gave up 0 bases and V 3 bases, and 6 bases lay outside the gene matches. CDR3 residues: CASSSDRYNSYEQYF. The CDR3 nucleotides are TGCGCCAGCAGCTCGGACAGGTACAACTCCTACGAGCAGTACTTC.

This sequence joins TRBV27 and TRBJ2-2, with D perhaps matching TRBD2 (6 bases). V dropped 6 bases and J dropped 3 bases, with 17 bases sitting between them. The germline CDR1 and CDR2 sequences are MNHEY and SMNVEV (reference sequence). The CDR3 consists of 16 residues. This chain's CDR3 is CASSGGYKFYTGELFF. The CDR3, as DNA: TGTGCCAGCAGCGGGGGTTACAAGTTCTACACCGGGGAGCTGTTTTTT.

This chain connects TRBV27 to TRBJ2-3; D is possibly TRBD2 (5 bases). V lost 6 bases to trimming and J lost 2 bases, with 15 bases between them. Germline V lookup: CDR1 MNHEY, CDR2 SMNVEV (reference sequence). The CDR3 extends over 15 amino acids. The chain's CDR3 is CASRPGFSITDTQYF. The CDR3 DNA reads TGTGCCAGCAGACCGGGATTTTCCATCACAGATACGCAGTATTTT.

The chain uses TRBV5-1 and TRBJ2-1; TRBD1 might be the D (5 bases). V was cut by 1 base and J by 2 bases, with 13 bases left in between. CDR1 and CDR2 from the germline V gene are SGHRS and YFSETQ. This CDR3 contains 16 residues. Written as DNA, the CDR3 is TGCGCCAGCAGCTTGAAGGGGCAGACCCCCTACAATGAGCAGTTCTTC. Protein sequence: CASSLKGQTPYNEQFF. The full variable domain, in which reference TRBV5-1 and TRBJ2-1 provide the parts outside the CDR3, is KAGVTQTPRYLIKTRGQQVTLSCSPISGHRSVSWYQQTPGQGLQFLFEYFSETQRNKGNFPGRFSGRQFSNSRSEMNVSTLELGDSALYLCASSLKGQTPYNEQFFGPGTRLTVL.